This TCR beta chain was recovered during a study of shared T cell receptors in the human thymus. The method was immunoSEQ multiplex PCR; TCRdb's version includes in-frame clones alone and lacks a portion of them. The sample lists 500,000 to 550,000 clones; 78% were seen once. Germline CDR1 is LNHDA and CDR2 is SQIVND (reference sequence). This CDR3 comprises 15 residues. V dropped 0 bases and J dropped 2 bases, with 11 bases sitting between them. This clone was seen a handful of times. In addition, the sample was reused for a study of human thymus T cells. That source reports: Obtained as resections during corrective heart surgery, the thymus tissue was then studied. Use of V and J genes seemed skewed within the thymic and blood repertoires. Related research has reported that thymic repertoires overlap highly among unrelated individuals.

Sample: thymocytes. J is TRBJ2-7 and V is TRBV19; no reliable D call. This TCR derives from a boy under three years old with a congenital heart defect. The CDR3 region is CASSIDLGQAYEQYF. For the CDR3, the DNA is TGTGCCAGTAGTATAGATCTGGGCCAGGCCTACGAGCAGTACTTC.